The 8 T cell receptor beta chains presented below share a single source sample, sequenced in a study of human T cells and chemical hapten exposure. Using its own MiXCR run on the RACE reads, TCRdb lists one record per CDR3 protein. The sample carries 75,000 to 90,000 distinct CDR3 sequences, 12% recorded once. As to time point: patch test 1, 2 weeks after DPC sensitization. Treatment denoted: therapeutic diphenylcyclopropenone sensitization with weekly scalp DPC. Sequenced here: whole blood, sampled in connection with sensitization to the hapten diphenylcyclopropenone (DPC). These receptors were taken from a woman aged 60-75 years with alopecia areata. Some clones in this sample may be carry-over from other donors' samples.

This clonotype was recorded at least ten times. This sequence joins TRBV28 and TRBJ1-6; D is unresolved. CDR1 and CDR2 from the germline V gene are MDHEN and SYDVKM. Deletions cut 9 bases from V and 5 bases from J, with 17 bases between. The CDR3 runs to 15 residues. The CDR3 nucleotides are TGTGCCAGTGTTGGCCGGCCGCGACATAATTCACCCCTCCACTTT. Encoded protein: CASVGRPRHNSPLHF.

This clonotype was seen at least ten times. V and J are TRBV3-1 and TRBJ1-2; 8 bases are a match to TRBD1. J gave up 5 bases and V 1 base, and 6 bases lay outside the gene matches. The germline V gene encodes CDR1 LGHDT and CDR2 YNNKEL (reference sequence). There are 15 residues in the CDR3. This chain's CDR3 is CASSQGDRGGYGYTF. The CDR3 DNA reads TGTGCCAGCAGCCAAGGAGACAGGGGCGGGTATGGCTACACCTTC.

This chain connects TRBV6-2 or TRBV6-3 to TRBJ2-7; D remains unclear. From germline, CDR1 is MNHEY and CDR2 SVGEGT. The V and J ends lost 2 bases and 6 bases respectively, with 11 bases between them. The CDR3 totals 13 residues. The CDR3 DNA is TGTGCCAGCAGTTACGGTAGGTCCGGCGAGCAGTACTTC. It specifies CASSYGRSGEQYF.

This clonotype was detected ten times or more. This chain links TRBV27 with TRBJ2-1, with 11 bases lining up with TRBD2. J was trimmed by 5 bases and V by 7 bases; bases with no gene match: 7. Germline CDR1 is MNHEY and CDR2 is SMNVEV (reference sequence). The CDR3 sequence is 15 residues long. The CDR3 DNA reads TGTGCCAGCATGGTAGCGGGGGGGATTAACAATGAGCAGTTCTTC. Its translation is CASMVAGGINNEQFF.

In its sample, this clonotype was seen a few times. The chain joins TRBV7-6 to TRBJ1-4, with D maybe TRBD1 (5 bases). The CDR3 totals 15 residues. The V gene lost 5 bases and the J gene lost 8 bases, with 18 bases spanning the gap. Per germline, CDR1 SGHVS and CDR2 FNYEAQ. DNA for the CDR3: TGTGCCAGCAGCCCGACGGGAGGCAGGGCGGAAAAACTGTTTTTT. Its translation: CASSPTGGRAEKLFF. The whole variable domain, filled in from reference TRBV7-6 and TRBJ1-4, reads GAGVSQSPRYKVTKRGQDVALRCDPISGHVSLYWYRQALGQGPEFLTYFNYEAQQDKSGLPNDRFSAERPEGSISTLTIQRTEQRDSAMYRCASSPTGGRAEKLFFGSGTQLSVL.

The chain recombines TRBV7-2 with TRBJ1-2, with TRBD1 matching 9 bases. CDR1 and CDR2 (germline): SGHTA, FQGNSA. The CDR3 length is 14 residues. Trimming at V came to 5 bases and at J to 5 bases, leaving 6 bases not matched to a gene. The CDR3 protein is CASSARQGEYGYTF. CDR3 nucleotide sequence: TGTGCCAGCAGCGCCCGACAGGGGGAATATGGCTACACCTTC.

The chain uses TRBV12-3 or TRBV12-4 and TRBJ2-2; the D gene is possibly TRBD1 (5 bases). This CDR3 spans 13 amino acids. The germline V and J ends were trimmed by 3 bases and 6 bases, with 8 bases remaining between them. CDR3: CASSFQGSGELFF. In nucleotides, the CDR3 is TGTGCCAGCAGTTTTCAGGGATCCGGGGAGCTGTTTTTT.

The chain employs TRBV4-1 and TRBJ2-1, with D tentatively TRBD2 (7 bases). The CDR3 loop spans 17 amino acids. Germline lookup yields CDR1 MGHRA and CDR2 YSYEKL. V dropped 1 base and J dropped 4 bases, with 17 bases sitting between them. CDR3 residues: CASSQGRSGGAYNEQFF. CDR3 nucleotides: TGCGCCAGCAGCCAAGGCAGATCGGGGGGCGCTTACAATGAGCAGTTCTTC.